Each of the 26 T cell receptor beta chains below was sequenced from the same sample in a study of cytomegalovirus exposure and HLA in healthy donors. Amplification used 60 Vbeta primers and 13 Jbeta primers. The table came from immunoSEQ multiplex PCR; TCRdb's copy has only in-frame clones and leaves some out. This table holds 100,000 to 150,000 clones, about two thirds found once. Sequencing was carried out using PBMCs. The source is a young man in good health and CMV-seronegative.

This clone was observed a few times. V is TRBV2 and J is TRBJ2-3, with 7 bases that match TRBD1. The V gene end was trimmed by 7 bases and the J gene end by 4 bases; junction bases not matched to a gene: 11. The CDR3 spans 15 residues. The germline gives CDR1 SNHLY, CDR2 FYNNEI. DNA for the CDR3: TGTGCCAGCACACAGGGGAATCTTAATGCAGATACGCAGTATTTT. It is translated as CASTQGNLNADTQYF.

This clone has a single count. J is TRBJ2-2 and V is TRBV18; TRBD1 might be the D (5 bases). Germline values: CDR1 KGHSH, CDR2 LQKENI. With 2 bases removed from V and 1 base from J, the gap between germline ends came to 8 bases. The CDR3 runs 15 residues. CDR3 protein: CASSPVTENTGELFF. The CDR3 nucleotides read TGTGCCAGCTCACCAGTGACAGAGAACACCGGGGAGCTGTTTTTT.

The CDR3 region has the DNA TGTGCCACCCTCCGGGACAGAAATTCACCCCTCCACTTT. The encoded protein is CATLRDRNSPLHF. The V call is TRBV6-5, the J call TRBJ1-6; 7 bases map to TRBD1. Trimming took 10 bases from V and 7 from J; bases not matched to a gene: 7. The CDR3 loop spans 13 amino acids. Germline V gene lookup returns CDR1 MNHEY and CDR2 SVGAGI.

This sequence joins TRBV28 and TRBJ1-4; 7 bases match TRBD1. The germline V gene encodes CDR1 MDHEN and CDR2 SYDVKM. Losses at the gene ends were 5 bases for V and 0 bases for J; bases not matched to a gene: 6. The CDR3 sequence is 16 residues long. The CDR3 DNA follows: TGTGCCAGCAGTAATACAGGGGAGTCAACTAATGAAAAACTGTTTTTT. The encoded protein is CASSNTGESTNEKLFF.

This clone was seen a single time. The chain combines TRBV4-1 with TRBJ1-2; 8 positions agree with TRBD1. CDR1 is MGHRA, CDR2 YSYEKL, per germline. This CDR3 region has 16 residues. Trimming took 2 bases from V and 8 from J; bases not matched to a gene: 13. For the CDR3, the DNA is TGCGCCAGCAGCCAAAATGAAGTGGACAGGGCCTCCGGCTACACCTTC. It specifies CASSQNEVDRASGYTF.

This chain uses TRBV28 with TRBJ2-2; perhaps TRBD1 as D (5 bases). CDR3 length equals 15 residues. Germline V gene sequence: CDR1 MDHEN, CDR2 SYDVKM. Trimming took off 1 base at V and 1 base at J, with 7 bases between the two ends. The CDR3 nucleotides read TGTGCCAGCAGTTTATTCAGGGAGAACACCGGGGAGCTGTTTTTT. Protein: CASSLFRENTGELFF.

The V call is TRBV6-1, the J call TRBJ1-1; TRBD1 aligns across 7 bases. Trimming took 4 bases from V and 6 from J; bases not matched to a gene: 8. This CDR3 contains 14 residues. Germline V lookup: CDR1 MNHNS, CDR2 SASEGT. In DNA, the CDR3 is TGTGCCAGCAGTGCGGGGGACAGCATCGCTGAAGCTTTCTTT. It yields the protein CASSAGDSIAEAFF.

V usage is TRBV5-1 and J usage is TRBJ2-5; TRBD1 might be the D (6 bases). The CDR3 consists of 13 residues. CDR1 and CDR2 (germline): SGHRS, YFSETQ. Between the trimmed V and J ends, which lost 6 bases and 3 bases, there was a span of 12 bases. CDR3: CASTQGLEETQYF. The CDR3 DNA follows: TGCGCCAGCACCCAGGGGCTCGAAGAGACCCAGTACTTC.

This sequence joins TRBV10-3 and TRBJ2-2, with 9 positions matching TRBD1. Germline trimming cut 6 bases from V and 1 base from J; bases unmatched to any gene: 9. The CDR3 runs to 17 residues. The germline V gene has CDR1 ENHRY and CDR2 SYGVKD. Written as DNA, the CDR3 is TGTGCCATCAGAAAAGCACGGGGACAGGGGAACACCGGGGAGCTGTTTTTT. Protein product: CAIRKARGQGNTGELFF.

This chain links TRBV30 with TRBJ1-4; 8 bases are a match to TRBD1. CDR1 GTSNPN and CDR2 SVGIG come from the germline V gene (reference sequence). V lost 1 base to trimming and J lost 8 bases; unmatched junction nucleotides: 6. The CDR3 runs to 14 residues. The CDR3, as DNA: TGTGCCTGGAGTGCAGCAGGGGGCAAGGAAAAACTGTTTTTT. Its translation is CAWSAAGGKEKLFF.

The table lists this clone with a count of one. The chain combines TRBV7-9 with TRBJ1-1; D remains ambiguous. The CDR3 has 16 amino acids. V lost 5 bases and J lost 0, with 16 bases in between. Per the germline V gene, CDR1 is SEHNR and CDR2 is FQNEAQ (reference sequence). CDR3 nucleotides: TGTGCCAGCAGCCACCCAATCACGGGGATGAACACTGAAGCTTTCTTT. It codes for CASSHPITGMNTEAFF.

The chain joins TRBV6-5 to TRBJ1-1; possibly TRBD1 for D (6 bases). CDR1 is MNHEY and CDR2 is SVGAGI in the germline V gene. This CDR3 is built from 14 residues. Trimming cost V 5 bases and J 0 bases, with 10 bases left between them. CDR3 nucleotides: TGTGCCAGCAGTCCGACAGGCATGAACACTGAAGCTTTCTTT. Its translation is CASSPTGMNTEAFF.

V usage is TRBV16 and J usage is TRBJ1-5; 8 positions agree with TRBD1. J gave up 9 bases and V 2 bases, and 21 bases lay outside the gene matches. This CDR3 spans 19 amino acids. The V gene's germline CDR1 is KGHSY and CDR2 FQNENV. CDR3 in amino acids: CASSQPKRDRYHWVLPQHF. For the CDR3, the DNA is TGTGCCAGCAGCCAACCAAAACGGGACAGGTATCATTGGGTACTGCCCCAGCATTTT.

Only a few counts were recorded for this clone. The chain recombines TRBV4-2 with TRBJ1-1; 9 nucleotides match TRBD1. CDR3 length: 13 amino acids. The V gene's germline CDR1 is LGHNA and CDR2 YNFKEQ. V lost 0 bases to trimming and J lost 10 bases; unmatched junction nucleotides: 3. The DNA for the CDR3 is TGTGCCAGCAGCCAAGAACAGGGGGCAGTAGCTTTCTTT. It translates to CASSQEQGAVAFF.

This rearrangement joins TRBV7-9 to TRBJ1-1; 8 nucleotides match TRBD1. The V gene end was trimmed by 4 bases and the J gene end by 5 bases; junction bases not matched to a gene: 6. In germline, CDR1 is SEHNR, CDR2 FQNEAQ (reference sequence). CDR3 size: 14 residues. The CDR3 coding sequence is TGTGCCAGCAGCTCCAGGACAGGGTGGACTGAAGCTTTCTTT. Its protein is CASSSRTGWTEAFF.

This clone was recorded only once. The V call is TRBV5-1, the J call TRBJ2-7; 7 bases line up with TRBD1. Germline values: CDR1 SGHRS, CDR2 YFSETQ. The CDR3 covers 14 residues. V shed 4 bases, J shed 1 base, and the junction held 5 bases outside the gene matches. The DNA of the CDR3 is TGCGCCAGCAGCAACCGGGACAGTTCCTACGAGCAGTACTTC. Translating gives CASSNRDSSYEQYF.

The chain uses TRBV4-1 and TRBJ2-7, with D maybe TRBD1 (5 bases). The V end was cut by 3 bases, the J end by 2 bases, with 20 bases between. The CDR3 is 17 amino acids. CDR1 and CDR2 from the germline V gene are MGHRA and YSYEKL. The CDR3 DNA reads TGCGCCAGCAGCCATTGGGTGAGTGCACAGGAGACCTACGAGCAGTACTTC. Its translation: CASSHWVSAQETYEQYF.

V gene TRBV27 combines with J gene TRBJ1-1, with 10 bases lining up with TRBD1. After removal of 0 bases from V and 3 bases from J, the junction contained 7 bases not matched to a gene. Germline-derived CDR1 and CDR2 are MNHEY and SMNVEV (reference sequence). The CDR3 runs 17 residues. In DNA form, the CDR3 reads TGTGCCAGCAGTTTATCGGTGACAGGGGGCCGGGACACTGAAGCTTTCTTT. Translated: CASSLSVTGGRDTEAFF.

The rearrangement uses TRBV27 and TRBJ1-2; 8 nucleotides align to TRBD1. The germline CDR1 and CDR2 sequences are MNHEY and SMNVEV (reference sequence). Trimming cost V 4 bases and J 8 bases; bases outside gene matches: 6. This CDR3 contains 13 residues. DNA for the CDR3: TGTGCCAGCAGTTCGCAGGGGGCGGCGGGCTACACCTTC. This sequence encodes CASSSQGAAGYTF.

The chain employs TRBV30 and TRBJ2-2, with 9 positions matching TRBD1. In germline, CDR1 is GTSNPN, CDR2 SVGIG (reference sequence). The CDR3 has 15 residues. V dropped 2 bases and J dropped 1; count of bases not matched to a gene: 2. The DNA of the CDR3 is TGTGCCTGGAGTTTGGACAGGGGGAACACCGGGGAGCTGTTTTTT. Encoded protein: CAWSLDRGNTGELFF.

This chain connects TRBV7-9 to TRBJ1-2; D perhaps matches TRBD1 (6 bases). Trimming took 3 bases from V and 4 from J, leaving 12 bases between them. This CDR3 has 14 residues. CDR1 is SEHNR, CDR2 FQNEAQ, per germline (reference sequence). CDR3 sequence: CASSFGTSSYGYTF. The CDR3 DNA sequence: TGTGCCAGCAGCTTCGGGACATCTAGCTATGGCTACACCTTC.

V usage is TRBV6-5 and J usage is TRBJ1-3; 7 bases are shared with TRBD1. The CDR3 totals 13 residues. Germline loops: CDR1 MNHEY, CDR2 SVGAGI. The ends lost 6 bases at V and 2 bases at J; junction bases unmatched: 1. The CDR3 nucleotides read TGTGCCAGCAGGACAGGGACTGGAAACACCATATATTTT. Translation gives CASRTGTGNTIYF.

The chain joins TRBV28 to TRBJ1-4; unclear D gene. Germline CDR1 and CDR2: MDHEN and SYDVKM. Trimming cost V 5 bases and J 8 bases, with 18 bases left between them. The CDR3 length is 15 residues. CDR3 nucleotide sequence: TGTGCCAGCAGTCCCTCCAACGGGGTAGTCGAAAAACTGTTTTTT. Amino acids: CASSPSNGVVEKLFF.

The chain links TRBV10-3 to TRBJ1-2, with TRBD1 identical over 9 bases. The CDR3 runs 13 residues. Trimming at V came to 7 bases and at J to 8 bases, leaving 8 bases not matched to a gene. The V gene's germline CDR1 is ENHRY and CDR2 SYGVKD. Written as DNA, the CDR3 is TGTGCCATCAAGGGACAGGGTTCGCACGGCTACACCTTC. Protein product: CAIKGQGSHGYTF.

This clone has more than one count but fewer than ten. The genes are TRBV5-1 and TRBJ2-1; 8 positions match TRBD2. The CDR3 sequence is 16 residues long. Per the germline V gene, CDR1 is SGHRS and CDR2 is YFSETQ. The V and J ends lost 4 bases and 1 base, in that order; junction bases with no gene match: 7. CDR3: CASSDGGVPSYNEQFF. The CDR3 nucleotides read TGCGCCAGCAGCGACGGGGGGGTCCCTTCCTACAATGAGCAGTTCTTC. Using reference TRBV5-1 and TRBJ2-1 for the parts outside the CDR3, the full variable domain is KAGVTQTPRYLIKTRGQQVTLSCSPISGHRSVSWYQQTPGQGLQFLFEYFSETQRNKGNFPGRFSGRQFSNSRSEMNVSTLELGDSALYLCASSDGGVPSYNEQFFGPGTRLTVL.

The chain has TRBV9 and TRBJ1-2, with D uncertain. Germline V CDR1 and CDR2: SGDLS, YYNGEE. This CDR3 region has 15 residues. With 0 bases removed from V and 4 bases from J, the gap between germline ends came to 13 bases. The CDR3 protein is CASSVGQATVYGYTF. The CDR3 bases are TGTGCCAGCAGCGTAGGTCAGGCTACAGTCTATGGCTACACCTTC.